These 28 T cell receptor beta chains originate from one sample sequenced in a study of blood T cell repertoires in COVID-19 (dated by TCRdb to 2018 to 2020). Receptor amplification or capture employed the immunoSEQ multiplex PCR assay. The immuneACCESS repertoire file appears here via TCRdb, limited to in-frame rearrangements. These files lack a portion of the clones; in checked studies, under half of the deficit traces to unresolved V genes, and the cause of the others is not known. This sample has about 190,000 clones in its table, and roughly 80% of those were observed once. Under 15% of the sample goes to the ten largest clones. What was sequenced was peripheral blood. The receptors here all came from a woman aged 50 to 60 with acute or convalescent COVID-19.

The V gene is TRBV7-9, the J gene TRBJ2-1; no clear D. Trimming stripped 3 bases from V and 0 bases from J, with 6 bases between. From germline, CDR1 is SEHNR and CDR2 FQNEAQ (reference sequence). This CDR3 has 14 amino acids. In nucleotides, the CDR3 is TGTGCCAGCAGCTTCGCCAGCTCCTACAATGAGCAGTTCTTC. This translates into CASSFASSYNEQFF.

The genes are TRBV18 and TRBJ2-1, with TRBD2 identical over 9 bases. The CDR3 extends over 17 amino acids. CDR1 and CDR2 (germline): KGHSH, LQKENI. V lost 5 bases and J lost 2; bases outside the gene matches: 10. CDR3 DNA: TGTGCCAGCTCAAGACGTAGCGGGAGTCTAACCTACAATGAGCAGTTCTTC. It translates to CASSRRSGSLTYNEQFF.

This sequence joins TRBV29-1 and TRBJ2-5; D may be TRBD1 (5 bases). This CDR3 has 12 amino acids. V dropped 7 bases and J dropped 5 bases, with 14 bases sitting between them. Looked up from germline, CDR1 is SQVTM and CDR2 is ANQGSEA. CDR3 nucleotide sequence: TGCAGCGCAGACAGAACCCGGGAGACCCAGTACTTC. Translated: CSADRTRETQYF.

This CDR3 is CASSRVWANTEAFF. CDR3 DNA: TGTGCCAGCAGCAGAGTCTGGGCGAACACTGAAGCTTTCTTT. The chain carries TRBV21-1 and TRBJ1-1; no check of the table's D call, TRBD1, against the DNA was made. TRBV21-1 is described as a pseudogene. The CDR3 is 14 residues long.

The chain employs TRBV5-6 and TRBJ2-7; 8 bases map to TRBD2. The CDR3 runs to 14 residues. The V segment lost 4 bases and the J segment 4 bases; nucleotides outside the gene matches: 7. Germline lookup yields CDR1 SGHDT and CDR2 YYEEEE. The DNA of the CDR3 is TGTGCCAGCAGCACGCCGGGGGGGCCATACGAGCAGTACTTC. This sequence encodes CASSTPGGPYEQYF.

This chain connects TRBV21-1 to TRBJ1-1. TRBV21-1 is a pseudogene segment. This CDR3 contains 10 residues. The CDR3 region has the DNA TGTGCCAGCGCCACTACTGAAGCTTTCTTT. Translating it yields CASATTEAFF.

The sample holds many counts of this clone. This chain uses TRBV10-2 with TRBJ1-6; no firm D call. Trimming cost V 7 bases and J 9 bases, with 16 bases left between them. This CDR3 is built from 14 residues. CDR1 is WSHSY and CDR2 is SAAADI in the germline V gene. DNA of the CDR3: TGCGCCAGCATAAGCGGCCGGACGGCTTCACCCCTCCACTTT. Encoded protein: CASISGRTASPLHF.

A few counts support this clone. Different DNA sequences within this sample yield the same CDR3. The gene calls are TRBV6-1 and TRBJ1-5; D is undetermined. CDR3 size: 14 residues. The germline gives CDR1 MNHNS, CDR2 SASEGT. Trimming cost V 2 bases and J 2 bases, with 7 bases left between them. The CDR3 sequence: CASSESGGNQPQHF. The CDR3 DNA reads as TGTGCCAGCAGTGAAAGCGGGGGCAATCAGCCCCAGCATTTT.

This sequence joins TRBV28 and TRBJ1-2; 9 bases are shared with TRBD1. J gave up 4 bases and V 8 bases, and 5 bases lay outside the gene matches. The CDR3 spans 13 residues. In germline, CDR1 is MDHEN, CDR2 SYDVKM. The CDR3 loop is CASSRTGVYGYTF. For the CDR3, the DNA is TGTGCCAGCTCACGGACAGGGGTCTATGGCTACACCTTC.

This chain joins TRBV5-1 and TRBJ1-1; weak D call: TRBD1 (5 bases). Germline assignment: CDR1 SGHRS and CDR2 YFSETQ. V dropped 5 bases and J dropped 2 bases, with 13 bases sitting between them. The CDR3 covers 14 residues. CDR3 protein: CASRRTSDNTEAFF. The CDR3 DNA reads TGCGCCAGCAGAAGGACATCGGATAACACTGAAGCTTTCTTT. Full variable domain (rest looked up from reference TRBV5-1 and TRBJ1-1): KAGVTQTPRYLIKTRGQQVTLSCSPISGHRSVSWYQQTPGQGLQFLFEYFSETQRNKGNFPGRFSGRQFSNSRSEMNVSTLELGDSALYLCASRRTSDNTEAFFGQGTRLTVV.

The chain combines TRBV10-1 with TRBJ2-1, with 13 nucleotides matching TRBD2. CDR3 length: 15 residues. The germline V gene encodes CDR1 WNHNN and CDR2 SYGVQD (reference sequence). V shed 0 bases and J 11 bases; nucleotides not matched to a gene: 4. CDR3 nucleotides: TGCGCCAGCAGTGAGTCCGGGACTAGCGGGGCCAAGCAGTTCTTC. It encodes CASSESGTSGAKQFF.

The chain carries TRBV6-1 and TRBJ2-2; 9 positions agree with TRBD2. The length of the CDR3 is 17 residues. Trimming took 4 bases from V and 6 from J; bases not matched to a gene: 12. Germline loops: CDR1 MNHNS, CDR2 SASEGT. This chain's CDR3 is CASSASQRGRAPGELFF. The CDR3 DNA reads as TGTGCCAGCAGTGCGTCCCAGCGCGGGAGGGCCCCCGGGGAGCTGTTTTTT.

V is TRBV7-2 and J is TRBJ2-1; D gene unclear. Germline V gene sequence: CDR1 SGHTA, CDR2 FQGNSA. Trimming removed 1 base at V and 0 bases at J, with 7 bases between. The CDR3 runs 15 residues. The CDR3 here is CASSLELHSYNEQFF. CDR3 coding DNA: TGTGCCAGCAGCTTAGAACTACACTCCTACAATGAGCAGTTCTTC.

The V call is TRBV19, the J call TRBJ1-1; 7 positions match TRBD1. Germline V gene sequence: CDR1 LNHDA, CDR2 SQIVND (reference sequence). J was trimmed by 3 bases and V by 4 bases; bases with no gene match: 8. CDR3 length: 15 residues. In nucleotides, the CDR3 is TGTGCCAGTAGTAAACGACAGGGCGTCGACACTGAAGCTTTCTTT. It encodes CASSKRQGVDTEAFF.

DNA for the CDR3: TGTGCCTGGAGCGCCGACGGACAGGGGAGTTCACCCCTCCACTTT. Protein product: CAWSADGQGSSPLHF. V is TRBV30 and J is TRBJ1-6; 9 nucleotides agree with TRBD1. V was pared by 3 bases and J by 9 bases, with 9 bases of the junction left unmatched. CDR3 length: 15 amino acids. Germline values: CDR1 GTSNPN, CDR2 SVGIG (reference sequence).

The chain uses TRBV7-2 and TRBJ2-3; TRBD1 matches 9 bases. The CDR3 is 15 residues long. V trimming: 4 bases; J trimming: 1 base; junction bases outside the gene matches: 3. Germline CDR1 is SGHTA and CDR2 is FQGNSA. The CDR3 coding sequence is TGTGCCAGCAGCTCTTACAGGGGGCGCACAGATACGCAGTATTTT. Residues: CASSSYRGRTDTQYF.

The CDR3 loop is CASSMLASPLHF. The CDR3 DNA reads TGTGCCAGTAGTATGTTGGCTTCACCCCTCCACTTT. The rearrangement links TRBV19 to TRBJ1-6, with no clear D. The CDR3 has 12 residues. V lost 3 bases and J lost 9, with 6 bases in between. Germline-derived CDR1 and CDR2 are LNHDA and SQIVND (reference sequence).

In its sample, this clone was seen many times. The genes are TRBV29-1 and TRBJ1-1; possibly TRBD1 for D (5 bases). The germline V gene has CDR1 SQVTM and CDR2 ANQGSEA. V was clipped by 4 bases and J by 2 bases, with 20 bases between them. CDR3 length equals 16 residues. This chain's CDR3 is CSVAPNRQSSNTEAFF. CDR3 DNA: TGCAGCGTTGCCCCCAACAGACAGAGTTCAAACACTGAAGCTTTCTTT.

V usage is TRBV18 and J usage is TRBJ2-3; D perhaps matches TRBD2 (7 bases). The CDR3 sequence is 16 residues long. V lost 2 bases to trimming and J lost 0 bases, with 12 bases between them. Germline V gives CDR1 KGHSH, CDR2 LQKENI. The CDR3 spells CASSPSGGLSTDTQYF. CDR3 nucleotide sequence: TGTGCCAGCTCACCATCGGGGGGCCTTAGCACAGATACGCAGTATTTT.

This rearrangement joins TRBV11-2 to TRBJ1-1, with D perhaps matching TRBD1 (5 bases). The V gene lost 1 base and the J gene lost 1 base, with 10 bases spanning the gap. Germline CDR1 and CDR2: SGHAT and FQNNGV. The CDR3 length is 15 residues. CDR3 in amino acids: CASSLGAGRNTEAFF. The CDR3 region has the DNA TGTGCCAGCAGCTTAGGCGCAGGGCGGAACACTGAAGCTTTCTTT. Based on the CDR3 plus reference TRBV11-2 and TRBJ1-1, the full variable domain is EAGVAQSPRYKIIEKRQSVAFWCNPISGHATLYWYQQILGQGPKLLIQFQNNGVVDDSQLPKDRFSAERLKGVDSTLKIQPAKLEDSAVYLCASSLGAGRNTEAFFGQGTRLTVV.

In regard to this clone: This same CDR3 is encoded by further DNA sequences in the sample. V is TRBV2 and J is TRBJ1-1; TRBD1 agrees at 9 bases. This CDR3 region has 14 residues. V lost 4 bases to trimming and J lost 1 base; unmatched junction nucleotides: 1. Germline CDR1 and CDR2: SNHLY and FYNNEI. CDR3 DNA sequence: TGTGCCAGCAGTGTGGGACAGGGGAACACTGAAGCTTTCTTT. Translating gives CASSVGQGNTEAFF. Together with reference TRBV2 and TRBJ1-1, the CDR3 gives the full variable domain: EPEVTQTPSHQVTQMGQEVILRCVPISNHLYFYWYRQILGQKVEFLVSFYNNEISEKSEIFDDQFSVERPDGSNFTLKIRSTKLEDSAMYFCASSVGQGNTEAFFGQGTRLTVV.

This rearrangement joins TRBV7-9 to TRBJ2-3; possible D gene TRBD2, 6 bases. V lost 4 bases and J 4 bases, leaving 12 bases between the germline ends. The CDR3 is made up of 14 amino acids. CDR1 is SEHNR, CDR2 FQNEAQ, per germline (reference sequence). CDR3 sequence (DNA): TGTGCCAGCAGCTCTGCTCCGGGGGCAGATACGCAGTATTTT. Residues: CASSSAPGADTQYF.

The rearrangement links TRBV24-1 to TRBJ2-1, with 11 bases fitting TRBD2. J lost 7 bases, V lost 0 bases, and 13 bases had no gene match. The CDR3 contains 19 residues. Germline CDR1 reads KGHDR; CDR2 reads SFDVKD. This CDR3 reads CATSDLPGGPGLADNEQFF. The CDR3 DNA reads as TGTGCCACCAGTGATTTGCCGGGGGGACCGGGACTAGCGGATAATGAGCAGTTCTTC.

V and J are TRBV19 and TRBJ2-6; 8 bases line up with TRBD1. J was trimmed by 2 bases and V by 7 bases; bases with no gene match: 4. The CDR3 runs 15 residues. The germline CDR1 and CDR2 sequences are LNHDA and SQIVND (reference sequence). The CDR3 nucleotides are TGTGCCAGTATGACAGGGGCGGCTGGGGCCAACGTCCTGACTTTC. It encodes CASMTGAAGANVLTF.

The V and J genes are TRBV19 and TRBJ1-3; the D is unclear. With 11 bases removed from V and 0 bases from J, the gap between germline ends came to 17 bases. This CDR3 contains 15 residues. The V gene's germline CDR1 is LNHDA and CDR2 SQIVND (reference sequence). CDR3 residues: CACWGSGSSGNTIYF. CDR3 nucleotide sequence: TGTGCCTGTTGGGGAAGCGGGAGCTCTGGAAACACCATATATTTT.

This chain connects TRBV18 to TRBJ2-3; possible D gene TRBD1, 5 bases. The CDR3 covers 15 residues. The germline CDR1 and CDR2 sequences are KGHSH and LQKENI. V was clipped by 3 bases and J by 4 bases, with 14 bases between them. The CDR3 DNA follows: TGTGCCAGCTCACCCAATTCGGAAGGGGCAGATACGCAGTATTTT. It is translated as CASSPNSEGADTQYF.

This chain links TRBV19 with TRBJ2-7; D unresolved. Per the germline V gene, CDR1 is LNHDA and CDR2 is SQIVND (reference sequence). The V gene lost 6 bases and the J gene lost 6 bases, with 9 bases spanning the gap. The length of the CDR3 is 11 residues. DNA of the CDR3: TGTGCCAGTAGCCCTCCTCGCGAGCAGTACTTC. It translates to CASSPPREQYF.

J is TRBJ2-7 and V is TRBV10-3; a possible D gene is TRBD1 (5 bases). The germline V gene has CDR1 ENHRY and CDR2 SYGVKD. The CDR3 is made up of 13 amino acids. V was pared by 4 bases and J by 5 bases, with 12 bases between. CDR3 sequence: CAISVQGFNEQYF. For the CDR3, the DNA is TGTGCCATCAGTGTTCAGGGTTTCAACGAGCAGTACTTC.